This T cell receptor beta chain stems from a study of cytomegalovirus exposure and HLA in healthy donors. A multiplex PCR was run with 60 Vbeta primers and 13 Jbeta primers. Only in-frame clones appear in the TCRdb table, and some are missing; sequencing was by immunoSEQ multiplex PCR. The sample holds tens of thousands of clones, 75% to 80% seen once. Germline V gives CDR1 SGHRS, CDR2 YFSETQ. V shed 2 bases, J shed 5 bases, and the junction held 3 bases outside the gene matches. The CDR3 spans 14 residues. The gene calls are TRBV5-1 and TRBJ1-5, with 8 nucleotides matching TRBD1. Sample: PBMCs. The sequence came from a man in his late teens or twenties in good health and CMV-seropositive. The CDR3 reads CASSFTGGDQPQHF. In DNA, the CDR3 is TGCGCCAGCAGCTTCACAGGGGGTGATCAGCCCCAGCATTTT.